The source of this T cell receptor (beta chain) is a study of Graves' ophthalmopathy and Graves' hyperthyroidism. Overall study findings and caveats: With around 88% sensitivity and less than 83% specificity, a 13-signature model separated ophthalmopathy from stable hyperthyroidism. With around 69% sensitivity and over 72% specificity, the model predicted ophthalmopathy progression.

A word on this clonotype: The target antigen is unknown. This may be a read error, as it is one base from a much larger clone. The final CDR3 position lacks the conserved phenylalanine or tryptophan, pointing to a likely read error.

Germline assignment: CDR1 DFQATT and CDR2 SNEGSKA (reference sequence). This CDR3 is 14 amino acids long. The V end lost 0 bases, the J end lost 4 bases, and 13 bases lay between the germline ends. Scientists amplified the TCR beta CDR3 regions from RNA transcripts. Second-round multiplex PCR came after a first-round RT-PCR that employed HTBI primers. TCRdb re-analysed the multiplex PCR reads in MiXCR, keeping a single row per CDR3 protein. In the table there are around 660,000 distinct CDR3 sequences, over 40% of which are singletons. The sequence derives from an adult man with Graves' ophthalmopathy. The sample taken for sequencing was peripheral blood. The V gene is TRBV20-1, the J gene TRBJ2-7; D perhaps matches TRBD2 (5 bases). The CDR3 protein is CSARDRKRTYEQYC. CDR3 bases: TGCAGTGCTAGAGATCGGAAGAGGACTTACGAGCAGTACTGC.